Listed below are T cell receptor beta chains from one sample, sequenced in a study of human T cells and chemical hapten exposure. Each CDR3 protein gets one entry after TCRdb re-called the RACE reads with MiXCR. Here the sample spans some 90,000 distinct CDR3 sequences, roughly 11% being singletons. Sequenced here: whole blood, sampled in connection with sensitization to the hapten diphenylcyclopropenone (DPC). The receptors here all came from a woman under 40 with alopecia areata. Some clones in this sample may be carry-over from other donors' samples. Both conserved end residues are part of each CDR3. D genes are given only for firm matches. Not every row has a clone size; where given, it reads once, few, many or a size class.

D gene: NA
V gene: TRBV5-1
CDR3 length: 15
J gene: TRBJ1-5
clone size: many
CDR3 DNA: TGCGCCAGCAGCTTGGAAGGGTTTGGTAATCAGCCCCAGCATTTT
CDR3 protein: CASSLEGFGNQPQHF

D gene: TRBD1
V gene: TRBV10-3
CDR3 length: 14
J gene: TRBJ1-5
clone size: NA
CDR3 DNA: TGTGCCACTTCTACAGGGGCGAGCAATCAGCCCCAGCATTTT
CDR3 protein: CATSTGASNQPQHF

D gene: TRBD2
V gene: TRBV7-9
CDR3 length: 16
J gene: TRBJ2-1
clone size: many
CDR3 DNA: TGTGCCAGCAGCCCCCGGGGCGGGAGCGCCTACAATGAGCAGTTCTTC
CDR3 protein: CASSPRGGSAYNEQFF

D gene: TRBD1
V gene: TRBV6-1
CDR3 length: 16
J gene: TRBJ1-1
clone size: NA
CDR3 DNA: TGTGCCAGCAGCCTGACAGGGTCGGGGGTGAACACTGAAGCTTTCTTT
CDR3 protein: CASSLTGSGVNTEAFF

D gene: TRBD1
V gene: TRBV9
CDR3 length: 15
J gene: TRBJ2-1
clone size: many
CDR3 DNA: TGTGCCAGCAGCGTAGTGGGGACAGGGGGTAATGAGCAGTTCTTC
CDR3 protein: CASSVVGTGGNEQFF

D gene: TRBD1
V gene: TRBV2
CDR3 length: 13
J gene: TRBJ2-1
clone size: NA
CDR3 DNA: TGTGCCAGCGGGACAGACCTTTACAATGAGCAGTTCTTC
CDR3 protein: CASGTDLYNEQFF

D gene: NA
V gene: TRBV30
CDR3 length: 11
J gene: TRBJ1-1
clone size: many
CDR3 DNA: TGTGCCTTTGGTCTGTACACTGAAGCTTTCTTT
CDR3 protein: CAFGLYTEAFF

D gene: TRBD1
V gene: TRBV6-2/TRBV6-3
CDR3 length: 17
J gene: TRBJ2-7
clone size: few
CDR3 DNA: TGTGCCAGCGCCAAAAAGACCTTACAGGGGCCCTCCTACGAGCAGTACTTC
CDR3 protein: CASAKKTLQGPSYEQYF

D gene: NA
V gene: TRBV5-5
CDR3 length: 14
J gene: TRBJ1-1
clone size: NA
CDR3 DNA: TGTGCCAGCAGCACTCAACCCATGAACACTGAAGCTTTCTTT
CDR3 protein: CASSTQPMNTEAFF

D gene: NA
V gene: TRBV11-2
CDR3 length: 17
J gene: TRBJ2-1
clone size: many
CDR3 DNA: TGTGCCAGCAGACTCACGGGGGCCATGAGCTCCTACAATGAGCAGTTCTTC
CDR3 protein: CASRLTGAMSSYNEQFF

D gene: TRBD2
V gene: TRBV7-9
CDR3 length: 19
J gene: TRBJ2-5
clone size: NA
CDR3 DNA: TGTGCCAGCAGCTCCCTAGGACTAGCGGGGGAACTAACACAAGAGACCCAGTACTTC
CDR3 protein: CASSSLGLAGELTQETQYF

D gene: NA
V gene: TRBV7-2
CDR3 length: 14
J gene: TRBJ2-7
clone size: many
CDR3 DNA: TGTGCCAGTTTGCAGTCCAGAGAAACCTACGAGCAGTACTTC
CDR3 protein: CASLQSRETYEQYF

D gene: NA
V gene: TRBV24-1
CDR3 length: 14
J gene: TRBJ1-1
clone size: few
CDR3 DNA: TGTGCCACCAGTGATCCAAACTTGGGGGGAGAAGCTTTCTTT
CDR3 protein: CATSDPNLGGEAFF

D gene: NA
V gene: TRBV15
CDR3 length: 13
J gene: TRBJ2-3
clone size: many
CDR3 DNA: TGTGCCACCAGCAGAGATACCCTAGATACGCAGTATTTT
CDR3 protein: CATSRDTLDTQYF

D gene: TRBD2
V gene: TRBV28
CDR3 length: 14
J gene: TRBJ2-7
clone size: NA
CDR3 DNA: TGTGCCAGCAGTCCCCCGGGGGGAGACTACGAGCAGTACTTC
CDR3 protein: CASSPPGGDYEQYF

D gene: NA
V gene: TRBV28
CDR3 length: 13
J gene: TRBJ1-2
clone size: NA
CDR3 DNA: TGTGCCAGCAGTTCGGGGGGTCAGGATGGCTACACCTTC
CDR3 protein: CASSSGGQDGYTF

D gene: NA
V gene: TRBV29-1
CDR3 length: 13
J gene: TRBJ1-1
clone size: NA
CDR3 DNA: TGCAGCATAGGACTGACGTTGAACACTGAAGCTTTCTTT
CDR3 protein: CSIGLTLNTEAFF

D gene: NA
V gene: TRBV28
CDR3 length: 12
J gene: TRBJ2-3
clone size: NA
CDR3 DNA: TGTGCCAGCAGTTTACAAGATCAGGCGCAGTATTTT
CDR3 protein: CASSLQDQAQYF

D gene: NA
V gene: TRBV20-1
CDR3 length: 12
J gene: TRBJ2-5
clone size: many
CDR3 DNA: TGCAGTGCGGACTCCCGAATGGAGACCCAGTACTTC
CDR3 protein: CSADSRMETQYF

D gene: TRBD2
V gene: TRBV20-1
CDR3 length: 15
J gene: TRBJ2-7
clone size: few
CDR3 DNA: TGCAGTGGCCGGACAGGGTTCCTAGCGGGAGGCCCCGGGTACTTC
CDR3 protein: CSGRTGFLAGGPGYF

D gene: TRBD1
V gene: TRBV6-5
CDR3 length: 16
J gene: TRBJ1-1
clone size: many
CDR3 DNA: TGTGCCAGCAGTCTAGGGACAGGGGGCTCGAGTACTGAAGCTTTCTTT
CDR3 protein: CASSLGTGGSSTEAFF

D gene: TRBD1
V gene: TRBV7-9
CDR3 length: 13
J gene: TRBJ1-2
clone size: few
CDR3 DNA: TGTGCCAGCAGCGCAGACAGGGTCTATGGCTACACCTTC
CDR3 protein: CASSADRVYGYTF

D gene: TRBD1
V gene: TRBV7-2
CDR3 length: 13
J gene: TRBJ2-5
clone size: many
CDR3 DNA: TGTGCCAGCAGCTTCAGGGGACAGGGGACCCAGTACTTC
CDR3 protein: CASSFRGQGTQYF

D gene: TRBD2
V gene: TRBV28
CDR3 length: 15
J gene: TRBJ2-1
clone size: NA
CDR3 DNA: TGTGCCAGCAGTCCAAGACTAGCGGGATCGGAGGAGCAGTTCTTC
CDR3 protein: CASSPRLAGSEEQFF

D gene: TRBD2
V gene: TRBV20-1
CDR3 length: 14
J gene: TRBJ2-7
clone size: NA
CDR3 DNA: TGCAGTGCCAGTCATAGCGGGGATTGGGACGAGCAGTACTTC
CDR3 protein: CSASHSGDWDEQYF

D gene: NA
V gene: TRBV20-1
CDR3 length: 12
J gene: TRBJ2-5
clone size: NA
CDR3 DNA: TGCAGTCACACAGGGAACCAAGAGACCCAGTACTTC
CDR3 protein: CSHTGNQETQYF

D gene: NA
V gene: TRBV11-2
CDR3 length: 14
J gene: TRBJ1-1
clone size: many
CDR3 DNA: TGTGCCAGCAGCTTAGGACAGTCTATGGGTGAAGCTTTCTTT
CDR3 protein: CASSLGQSMGEAFF

D gene: TRBD2
V gene: TRBV4-2
CDR3 length: 15
J gene: TRBJ2-1
clone size: many
CDR3 DNA: TGTGCCAGCAGCCCTCGAGCGGGGTCCTACAATGAGCAGTTCTTC
CDR3 protein: CASSPRAGSYNEQFF

D gene: TRBD2
V gene: TRBV11-2
CDR3 length: 16
J gene: TRBJ2-4
clone size: NA
CDR3 DNA: TGTGCCAGCAGTCACCTGGCGGGGGGGCTGGGAAACATTCAGTACTTC
CDR3 protein: CASSHLAGGLGNIQYF

D gene: NA
V gene: TRBV6-1
CDR3 length: 15
J gene: TRBJ2-5
clone size: many
CDR3 DNA: TGTGCCAGCGGGGCCCGAGTTGGCAGCAAAGAGACCCAGTACTTC
CDR3 protein: CASGARVGSKETQYF

D gene: NA
V gene: TRBV6-2/TRBV6-3
CDR3 length: 14
J gene: TRBJ1-2
clone size: many
CDR3 DNA: TGTGCCAGCAGTTACTCAGAGACTAACTATGGCTACACCTTC
CDR3 protein: CASSYSETNYGYTF

D gene: NA
V gene: TRBV28
CDR3 length: 12
J gene: TRBJ2-3
clone size: NA
CDR3 DNA: TGTGCCAGCAAGGGGGATACAGATACGCAGTATTTT
CDR3 protein: CASKGDTDTQYF

D gene: NA
V gene: TRBV3-1
CDR3 length: 15
J gene: TRBJ2-3
clone size: many
CDR3 DNA: TGTGCCAGCAGCCAGATTAGCGCTAGCACAGATACGCAGTATTTT
CDR3 protein: CASSQISASTDTQYF

D gene: NA
V gene: TRBV5-1
CDR3 length: 15
J gene: TRBJ1-1
clone size: few
CDR3 DNA: TGCGCCAGCAGCCTTGACAGGATAGGGCTCACTGAAGCTTTCTTT
CDR3 protein: CASSLDRIGLTEAFF

D gene: NA
V gene: TRBV28
CDR3 length: 11
J gene: TRBJ2-7
clone size: few
CDR3 DNA: TGTGCCAGCAGGACAAAAAACGAGCAGTACTTC
CDR3 protein: CASRTKNEQYF

D gene: NA
V gene: TRBV27
CDR3 length: 15
J gene: TRBJ2-1
clone size: NA
CDR3 DNA: TGTGCCAGCAGCTTACCACTAGGGGGTAACAATGAGCAGTTCTTC
CDR3 protein: CASSLPLGGNNEQFF

D gene: NA
V gene: TRBV29-1
CDR3 length: 13
J gene: TRBJ2-5
clone size: NA
CDR3 DNA: TGCAGCGTTGAAGAGGGCAGGGGAGAGACCCAGTACTTC
CDR3 protein: CSVEEGRGETQYF

D gene: NA
V gene: TRBV28
CDR3 length: 14
J gene: TRBJ2-3
clone size: NA
CDR3 DNA: TGTGCCAGCATTTCCCCCGTAACAGGGATAACGCAGTATTTT
CDR3 protein: CASISPVTGITQYF

D gene: NA
V gene: TRBV11-2
CDR3 length: 14
J gene: TRBJ1-1
clone size: many
CDR3 DNA: TGTGCCAGCAGCTTACTCCTTATGAACACTGAAGCTTTCTTT
CDR3 protein: CASSLLLMNTEAFF

D gene: TRBD1
V gene: TRBV6-5
CDR3 length: 14
J gene: TRBJ2-7
clone size: few
CDR3 DNA: TGTGCCAGCAGTCGCCGGGACAGGTCCTACGAGCAGTACTTC
CDR3 protein: CASSRRDRSYEQYF

D gene: TRBD1
V gene: TRBV12-3/TRBV12-4
CDR3 length: 14
J gene: TRBJ1-6
clone size: NA
CDR3 DNA: TGTGCCAGCAGTCCAGGACAGGAGACCTCGCCCCTCCACTTT
CDR3 protein: CASSPGQETSPLHF

D gene: TRBD1
V gene: TRBV24-1
CDR3 length: 12
J gene: TRBJ1-2
clone size: few
CDR3 DNA: TGTGCCACCAGTGAGGCGGGACAGGGAATCTCCTTC
CDR3 protein: CATSEAGQGISF

D gene: NA
V gene: TRBV7-7
CDR3 length: 14
J gene: TRBJ2-2
clone size: many
CDR3 DNA: TGTGCTAGCAGCTTAGCTGATATCCACGGGGAGCTGTTTTTT
CDR3 protein: CASSLADIHGELFF

D gene: NA
V gene: TRBV5-6
CDR3 length: 16
J gene: TRBJ1-3
clone size: many
CDR3 DNA: TGTGTCAGCAGCTTGCTTGCAGGGGCTTATGGAAACACCATATATTTT
CDR3 protein: CVSSLLAGAYGNTIYF

D gene: NA
V gene: TRBV6-2/TRBV6-3
CDR3 length: 12
J gene: TRBJ2-1
clone size: NA
CDR3 DNA: TGTGCCAGCAGTTACGGAGAGGATGAGCAGTTCTTC
CDR3 protein: CASSYGEDEQFF

D gene: NA
V gene: TRBV12-3/TRBV12-4
CDR3 length: 14
J gene: TRBJ1-6
clone size: many
CDR3 DNA: TGTGCCAGCAGTCCCCGGGGGTCAAGTTCACCCCTCCACTTT
CDR3 protein: CASSPRGSSSPLHF

D gene: TRBD1
V gene: TRBV28
CDR3 length: 14
J gene: TRBJ1-6
clone size: NA
CDR3 DNA: TGTGCCAGCAGTCCAGGACAGGGGGGTTCCCCCCTCCACTTT
CDR3 protein: CASSPGQGGSPLHF

D gene: NA
V gene: TRBV12-3/TRBV12-4
CDR3 length: 15
J gene: TRBJ1-2
clone size: many
CDR3 DNA: TGTGCCAGCAGTTTTAAGTGGCGGACTAACTATGGCTACACCTTC
CDR3 protein: CASSFKWRTNYGYTF

D gene: TRBD1
V gene: TRBV5-1
CDR3 length: 15
J gene: TRBJ2-5
clone size: few
CDR3 DNA: TGCGCCAGCAGCTTGGGTTGGGACAGAAAAGAGACCCAGTACTTC
CDR3 protein: CASSLGWDRKETQYF

D gene: NA
V gene: TRBV5-1
CDR3 length: 13
J gene: TRBJ1-1
clone size: NA
CDR3 DNA: TGCGCCAGCAGCTTGTGGGCGAACACTGAAGCTTTCTTT
CDR3 protein: CASSLWANTEAFF

D gene: TRBD2
V gene: TRBV2
CDR3 length: 14
J gene: TRBJ2-3
clone size: many
CDR3 DNA: TGTGCCAGCAGTGAAGCGCTAGCGGGAGATACGCAGTATTTT
CDR3 protein: CASSEALAGDTQYF

D gene: NA
V gene: TRBV25-1
CDR3 length: 14
J gene: TRBJ2-1
clone size: NA
CDR3 DNA: TGTGCCAGCAGTGAATTGGGGCCCTATAATGAGCAGTTCTTC
CDR3 protein: CASSELGPYNEQFF

D gene: NA
V gene: TRBV5-1
CDR3 length: 14
J gene: TRBJ1-1
clone size: NA
CDR3 DNA: TGCGCCAGCAGCTTGGCCACGGGGGACACTGAAGCTTTCTTT
CDR3 protein: CASSLATGDTEAFF

D gene: TRBD2
V gene: TRBV29-1
CDR3 length: 13
J gene: TRBJ2-7
clone size: NA
CDR3 DNA: TGCAGCGTTGATGCTAGCGGGAGCTACGAGCAGTACTTC
CDR3 protein: CSVDASGSYEQYF

D gene: NA
V gene: TRBV12-3/TRBV12-4
CDR3 length: 14
J gene: TRBJ1-5
clone size: many
CDR3 DNA: TGTGCCAGCAGGAGGTCCTCCACGAGTCAGCCCCAGCATTTT
CDR3 protein: CASRRSSTSQPQHF